This T cell receptor beta chain was sequenced in a study of Ad26.COV2.S vaccination and SARS-CoV-2 variants (dated by TCRdb to about 2021). Regarding the study in general: Donors in the vaccine arm were drawn from COV1001, a multicentre, randomized, double-blind, placebo-controlled phase I-IIa trial testing Ad26.COV2.S in healthy adults. Participants in the trial were split at random into five groups of five each, receiving low-dose or high-dose Ad26.COV2.S once or twice, or else placebo on both occasions. The TCR-sequenced set comprised around 32 samples: around 20 Ad26.COV2.S vaccine recipients, 5 placebo recipients and 8 SARS-CoV-2 convalescent individuals. The specificity and breadth of SARS-CoV-2-reactive T cell receptors after Ad26.COV2.S vaccination were assessed by TCRbeta repertoire sequencing. Investigators remained blinded to trial group allocation during experiments and outcome assessment. Ad26.COV2.S was given intramuscularly at 5x10^10 or 1x10^11 viral particles, as a single shot or as two shots 56 days apart. Results and caveats for the whole study, not just this receptor: Substantial breadth of spike-specific CD8+ and CD4+ T cell responses was reported after vaccination. The authors noted that total T cell responses may have been underestimated by the TCR breadth and depth analyses. The study lacked the statistical power to compare responses across vaccine doses or regimens. Vaccine and placebo recipients had similar non-spike TCR breadth, a finding consistent with the vaccine containing only spike. Higher spike-specific TCR breadth was observed in Ad26.COV2.S recipients than in placebo recipients (P = 0.0014).

Clipping removes 3 bases from V and 4 bases from J, with 3 as the unmatched junction base count. Spanning cysteine to phenylalanine, the CDR3 consists of 13 amino acids. Solely the CDR3 DNA is kept, with 39 bases framed from the first base. The germline V gene (reference sequence) yields DFQATT for CDR1 and SNEGSKA for CDR2. Read against the paper, the sample's treatment or condition label means: over 15 received Ad26.COV2.S at low or high dose, single or two shots; roughly 5 received placebo; per-sample allocation not given. For vaccine and placebo recipients, the sequenced repertoires came from samples collected on day 63 after the first injection. Between 29 July and 7 August 2020, Cohort 1b enrolled around 25 adults aged 18-55 years at one site in Boston, USA. Ad26.COV2.S was a replication-incompetent adenovirus type 26 vector that expressed a prefusion-stabilized SARS-CoV-2 spike protein derived from the original Wuhan strain.

A note on this clone: Its antigen remains unidentified. Per-base quality was not reported, and no clone a single base away is much larger than it.

The immunoSEQ Assay was used to sequence TCRbeta CDR3 regions. After extraction, genomic DNA underwent amplification by bias-controlled multiplex PCR, followed by high-throughput sequencing. As for the original processing: Collapsing and filtering of sequences were performed to quantify the absolute abundance of each unique TCRbeta CDR3 region. T cell fraction was estimated by normalizing TCRbeta template counts to usable DNA, which was measured by amplifying reference genes present in all nucleated cells. Repertoire TCRs were annotated as SARS-CoV-2-specific by exact matching of V gene, CDR3 amino acid sequence and J gene to a known reactive TCR set. MIRA supplied the reference SARS-CoV-2 TCR set, which was filtered for enrichment in COVID-19-positive ImmuneCODE repertoires so that public or cross-reactive TCRs were removed. Based on the MIRA antigens, annotated TCRs were further analysed at the level of specific ORF or position within ORF. Depth was the summed frequency of annotated unique rearrangements, while breadth was defined as annotated unique rearrangements over total unique productive rearrangements. TCR breadth was compared between groups using two-sided Wilcoxon rank-sum tests. Drawn from immuneACCESS, this table holds only the in-frame rearrangements with V and J called that TCRdb kept. Clones are partly lost; checked studies trace under half to an unresolved V gene and leave the rest unexplained. V and J calls and clone size follow that table, whereas D and trimming were derived from the DNA. In all, the sample holds around 450,000 clones, and 75% to 95% of those were seen once. The ten largest make up roughly an eighth of the sample.

This specimen was peripheral blood, taken in a trial of Ad26.COV2.S vaccine versus placebo. The TCR comes from a person between 18 and 65 years old who received the Ad26.COV2.S COVID-19 vaccine or a placebo. The chain couples TRBV20-1 to TRBJ2-5, and TRBD1 aligns with 9 junction nucleotides. The base sequence is TGCAGTGCTAGTCTGGGACAGGGAGAGACCCAGTACTTC. Protein translation: CSASLGQGETQYF.